The rows below give T cell receptor beta chains drawn from one sample of a study of T cells in Graves' hyperthyroidism and ophthalmopathy. In TCRdb, the multiplex PCR reads were re-called with MiXCR into one record per CDR3 protein. The profile shows about 320,000 distinct CDR3 sequences, roughly 15% of them singletons. Sequencing input: blood. The receptors shown here come from a man in his thirties or forties with Graves' hyperthyroidism. Each CDR3 is given with its conserved first and last residue.

v_call cdr3_aa
TRBV20-1 CSARDQTGNTEAFF
TRBV29-1 CSVATIAKNIQYF
TRBV5-1 CASSFSVSSPLHF
TRBV18 CASSPQVTSGANVLTF
TRBV4-2 CASSHGASEGRDTQYF
TRBV27 CARESTYEQYF
TRBV12-3/TRBV12-4 CASTYKMGEKLFF
TRBV3-1 CASSQEVPRLMVTGELFF
TRBV12-3/TRBV12-4 CASTQWTGVPYYGYTF
TRBV11-2 CASSLDVAGYNEQFF
TRBV4-1 CASSQEPGTDTQYF
TRBV11-2 CASSLGDGYTF
TRBV3-1 CASSPRQGSYEQYF
TRBV6-5 CASSYSRTGANYGYTF
TRBV7-3 CASSAEPTSVNERYF
TRBV18 CASSPRGGTMNTEAFF
TRBV4-1 CASSRLGEGAGPQHF
TRBV11-2 CASSWFGEQFF
TRBV2 CASTAVETQYF
TRBV6-1 CASSGNDGPYNEQFF
TRBV5-1 CASSLEGSGYTF
TRBV5-1 CASSFNFRIEAFF
TRBV5-1 CASSWGDWAYEQYF
TRBV5-6 CASSPWGYNQPQHF
TRBV28 CASIGAGTGLYEQYF
TRBV7-9 CASSSLSGPLGEQYF
TRBV12-3/TRBV12-4 CASRKGTSGAGELFF
TRBV5-8 CASSLLGQMNEKLFF
TRBV10-3 CAISESRTSGILGNEQFF
TRBV15 CATRPRGNTEAFF
TRBV28 CASSDRQGVNTEAFF
TRBV5-6 CASSLHSGFSPLHF
TRBV28 CASSFEGGRTEKLFF
TRBV6-6 CASSYGTSEAFF
TRBV28 CASRRGGAGELFF
TRBV10-3 CAISEINSTYEQYF
TRBV20-1 CSVQLDGFYEQYF
TRBV12-3/TRBV12-4 CASSLGAGGGYGYTF
TRBV7-9 CASSSDRTYEQYF
TRBV29-1 CSGGTSGSTDTQYF
TRBV24-1 CATSDRGSNQPQHF
TRBV24-1 CATSDVGTSGHNEQFF
TRBV12-3/TRBV12-4 CASSFFPFKSYNEQFF
TRBV30 CAWSDGLQPQHF
TRBV11-2 CASSPRPGLAKVYEQYF
TRBV5-1 CASNSRVGNTDTQYF
TRBV19 CASRSGSGLFGEQFF
TRBV3-1 CASSPREDRGEKLFF
TRBV28 CASTYYTQPQHF
TRBV5-8 CASSLGTGAGELFF
TRBV3-1 CASSPTSEQPQHF